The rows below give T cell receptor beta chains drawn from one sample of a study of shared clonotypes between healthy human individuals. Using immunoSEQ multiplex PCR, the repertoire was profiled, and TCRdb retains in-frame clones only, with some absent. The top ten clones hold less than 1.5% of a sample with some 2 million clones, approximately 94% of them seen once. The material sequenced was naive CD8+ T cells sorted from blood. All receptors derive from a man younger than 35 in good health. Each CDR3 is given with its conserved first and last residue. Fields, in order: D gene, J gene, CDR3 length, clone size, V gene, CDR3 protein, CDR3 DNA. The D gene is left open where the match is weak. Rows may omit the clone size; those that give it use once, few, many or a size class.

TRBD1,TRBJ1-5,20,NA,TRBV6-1,CASSEARGTGGRLGNQPQHF,TGTGCCAGCAGTGAAGCGCGGGGAACAGGGGGACGGTTGGGCAATCAGCCCCAGCATTTT
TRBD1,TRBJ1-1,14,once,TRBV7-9,CASSLTGANTEAFF,TGTGCCAGCAGCTTAACAGGGGCGAACACTGAAGCTTTCTTT
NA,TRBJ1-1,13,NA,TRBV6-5,CASSYGRGTEAFF,TGTGCCAGCAGTTACGGCCGGGGGACTGAAGCTTTCTTT
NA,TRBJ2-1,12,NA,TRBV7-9,CASSLARNEQFF,TGTGCCAGCAGCTTAGCGCGTAATGAGCAGTTCTTC
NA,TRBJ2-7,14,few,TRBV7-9,CASSLDRGSYEQYF,TGTGCCAGCAGCTTAGATCGGGGCTCCTACGAGCAGTACTTC
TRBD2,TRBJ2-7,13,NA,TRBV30,CAWSDGTRNEQYF,TGTGCCTGGAGTGATGGGACTAGGAACGAGCAGTACTTC
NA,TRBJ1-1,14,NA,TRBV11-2,CASSPAPRGAEAFF,TGTGCCAGCAGCCCCGCCCCCCGAGGGGCTGAAGCTTTCTTT
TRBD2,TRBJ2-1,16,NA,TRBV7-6,CASSLVLAVTTNEQFF,TGTGCCAGCAGCTTGGTGCTAGCGGTAACAACCAATGAGCAGTTCTTC
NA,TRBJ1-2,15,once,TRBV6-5,CASRQRGGLGFGYTF,TGTGCCAGCAGGCAGCGGGGAGGTCTGGGCTTCGGCTACACCTTC
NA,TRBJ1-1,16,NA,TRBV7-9,CASSLGFGRQGTEAFF,TGTGCCAGCAGCTTAGGGTTCGGTCGGCAGGGCACTGAAGCTTTCTTT
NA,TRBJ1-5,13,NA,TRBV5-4,CASSLDGNQPQHF,TGTGCCAGCAGCTTGGACGGTAATCAGCCCCAGCATTTT
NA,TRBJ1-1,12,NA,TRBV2,CASRFGDNEAFF,TGTGCCAGCAGGTTCGGGGACAATGAAGCTTTCTTT
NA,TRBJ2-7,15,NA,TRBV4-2,CASSQSTLTPYEQYF,TGTGCCAGCAGCCAAAGTACTTTAACGCCCTACGAGCAGTACTTC
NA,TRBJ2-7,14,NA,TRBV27,CASSERTASYEQYF,TGTGCCAGCAGTGAAAGGACTGCCTCCTACGAGCAGTACTTC
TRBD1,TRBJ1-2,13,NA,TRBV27,CASSQTGGYGYTF,TGTGCCAGCAGTCAGACAGGGGGATATGGCTACACCTTC
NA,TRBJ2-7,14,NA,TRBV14,CASSQVPDSYEQYF,TGTGCCAGCAGCCAAGTGCCGGATTCCTACGAGCAGTACTTC
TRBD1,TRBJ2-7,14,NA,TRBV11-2,CASSDRDLSYEQYF,TGTGCCAGCAGCGACAGGGACCTCTCCTACGAGCAGTACTTC
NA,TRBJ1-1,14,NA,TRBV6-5,CASSYSATSTEAFF,TGTGCCAGCAGTTACTCCGCAACCTCCACTGAAGCTTTCTTT
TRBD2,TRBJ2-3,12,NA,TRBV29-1,CSVGGGDDTQYF,TGCAGCGTAGGCGGGGGGGACGATACGCAGTATTTT
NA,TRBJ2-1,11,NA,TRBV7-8,CASSWGRGQFF,TGTGCCAGCAGCTGGGGCCGCGGGCAGTTCTTC
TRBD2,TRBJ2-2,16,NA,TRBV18,CASSPSGTMDTGELFF,TGTGCCAGCTCACCATCGGGGACTATGGACACCGGGGAGCTGTTTTTT
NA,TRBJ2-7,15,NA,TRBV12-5,CASGLVTGGPYEQYF,TGTGCTAGTGGTTTGGTAACGGGGGGCCCCTACGAGCAGTACTTC
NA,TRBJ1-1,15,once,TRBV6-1,CASSEPDRMNTEAFF,TGTGCCAGCTCCGAACCCGACAGGATGAACACTGAAGCTTTCTTT
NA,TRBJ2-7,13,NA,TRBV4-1,CASSGHRAYEQYF,TGCGCCAGCAGCGGACATAGGGCGTACGAGCAGTACTTC
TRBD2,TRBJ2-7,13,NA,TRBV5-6,CASSFSGDHEQYF,TGTGCCAGCAGCTTTAGCGGGGACCACGAGCAGTACTTC
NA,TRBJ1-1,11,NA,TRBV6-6,CASSTGGEAFF,TGTGCCAGCAGTACCGGGGGAGAAGCTTTCTTT
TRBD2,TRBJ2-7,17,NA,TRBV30,CAWNPGLAGGPNYEQYF,TGTGCCTGGAACCCGGGACTAGCGGGGGGGCCTAACTACGAGCAGTACTTC
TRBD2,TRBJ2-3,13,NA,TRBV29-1,CSVDEAGGGTQYF,TGCAGCGTTGATGAAGCGGGGGGCGGTACGCAGTATTTT
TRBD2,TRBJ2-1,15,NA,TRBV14,CASSQDGLGFNEQFF,TGTGCCAGCAGCCAAGACGGACTAGGGTTCAATGAGCAGTTCTTC
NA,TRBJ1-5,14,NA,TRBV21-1,CASCGGVVNQPQHF,TGTGCCAGCTGTGGGGGGGTGGTAAATCAGCCCCAGCATTTT
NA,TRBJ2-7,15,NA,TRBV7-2,CASTVAPSQSYEQYF,TGTGCCAGCACCGTGGCCCCCTCTCAGTCCTACGAGCAGTACTTC
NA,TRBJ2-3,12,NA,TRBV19,CASSPELDTQYF,TGTGCCAGTAGTCCCGAACTGGATACGCAGTATTTT
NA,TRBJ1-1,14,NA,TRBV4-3,CASSQVYLNTEAFF,TGCGCCAGCAGCCAAGTATACTTGAACACTGAAGCTTTCTTT
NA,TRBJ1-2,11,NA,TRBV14,CASSQNSGYTF,TGTGCCAGCAGCCAGAATTCTGGCTACACCTTC
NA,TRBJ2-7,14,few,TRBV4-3,CASSQDGSSYEQYF,TGCGCCAGCAGCCAAGATGGGAGCTCCTACGAGCAGTACTTC
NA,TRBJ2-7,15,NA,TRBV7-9,CASSLDGTATYEQYF,TGTGCCAGCAGCTTAGATGGGACGGCGACCTACGAGCAGTACTTC
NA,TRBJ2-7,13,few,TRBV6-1,CARPCCHSYEQYF,TGTGCCAGGCCGTGCTGCCATTCCTACGAGCAGTACTTC
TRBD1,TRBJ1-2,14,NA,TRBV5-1,CASSSDRGVFGYTF,TGCGCCAGCAGCTCCGACAGGGGCGTTTTTGGCTACACCTTC
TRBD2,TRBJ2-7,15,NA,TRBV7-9,CASSSTTSGFYEQYF,TGTGCCAGCAGCTCCACCACTAGCGGGTTCTACGAGCAGTACTTC
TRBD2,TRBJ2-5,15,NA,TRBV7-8,CASSPGLAGGVTQYF,TGTGCCAGCAGCCCCGGACTAGCGGGAGGTGTGACCCAGTACTTC
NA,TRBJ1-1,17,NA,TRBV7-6,CASSPLPPGSEGTEAFF,TGTGCCAGCAGCCCCCTCCCCCCGGGATCGGAGGGCACTGAAGCTTTCTTT
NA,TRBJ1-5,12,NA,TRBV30,CAWPQENQPQHF,TGTGCCTGGCCACAGGAGAATCAGCCCCAGCATTTT
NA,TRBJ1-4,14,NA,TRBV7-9,CASSLGGTNEKLFF,TGTGCCAGCAGCTTGGGGGGCACTAATGAAAAACTGTTTTTT
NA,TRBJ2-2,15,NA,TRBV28,CASSFLQRDTGELFF,TGTGCCAGCAGTTTCCTACAGCGGGACACCGGGGAGCTGTTTTTT
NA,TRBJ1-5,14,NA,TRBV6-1,CASEFGEDNQPQHF,TGTGCCAGCGAATTTGGGGAGGACAATCAGCCCCAGCATTTT
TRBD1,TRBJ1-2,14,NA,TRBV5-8,CASPDRERGYGYTF,TGTGCCAGCCCGGACAGGGAAAGAGGCTATGGCTACACCTTC
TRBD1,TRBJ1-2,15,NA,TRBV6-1,CASSEIGTVNYGYTF,TGTGCCAGCAGTGAAATCGGGACAGTAAACTATGGCTACACCTTC
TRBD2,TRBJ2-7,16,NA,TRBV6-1,CASSEARLAGLREQYF,TGTGCCAGCAGTGAAGCACGACTAGCGGGATTGCGCGAGCAGTACTTC
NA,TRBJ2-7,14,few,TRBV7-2,CASSLVGDSYEQYF,TGTGCCAGCAGCTTAGTGGGGGACTCCTACGAGCAGTACTTC
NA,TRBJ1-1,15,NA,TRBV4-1,CASSPPGTEGTEAFF,TGCGCCAGCAGCCCCCCCGGGACCGAGGGCACTGAAGCTTTCTTT